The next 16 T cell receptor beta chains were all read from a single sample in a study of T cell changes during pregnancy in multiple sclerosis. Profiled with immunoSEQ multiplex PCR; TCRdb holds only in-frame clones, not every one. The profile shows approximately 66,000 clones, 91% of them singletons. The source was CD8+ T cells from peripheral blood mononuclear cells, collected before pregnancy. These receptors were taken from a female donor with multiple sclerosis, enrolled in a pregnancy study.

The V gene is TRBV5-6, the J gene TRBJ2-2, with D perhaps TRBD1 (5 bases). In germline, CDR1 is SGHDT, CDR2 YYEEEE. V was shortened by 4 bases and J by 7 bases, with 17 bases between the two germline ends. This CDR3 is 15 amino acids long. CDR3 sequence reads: CASSPDLSRDGELFF. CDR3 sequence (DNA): TGTGCCAGCAGCCCAGACCTTTCCAGGGACGGGGAGCTGTTTTTT.

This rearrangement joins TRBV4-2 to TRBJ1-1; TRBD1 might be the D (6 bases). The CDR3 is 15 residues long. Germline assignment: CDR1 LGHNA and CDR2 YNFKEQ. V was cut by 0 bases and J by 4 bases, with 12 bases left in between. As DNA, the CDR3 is TGTGCCAGCAGCCAAGAAGGTCAGGGGCTCACTGAAGCTTTCTTT. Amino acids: CASSQEGQGLTEAFF.

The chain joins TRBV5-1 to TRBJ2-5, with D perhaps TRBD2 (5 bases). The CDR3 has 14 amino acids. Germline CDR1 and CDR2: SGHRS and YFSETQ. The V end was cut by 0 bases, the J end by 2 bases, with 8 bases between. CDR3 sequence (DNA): TGCGCCAGCAGCTTGGACAGCGGACAAGAGACCCAGTACTTC. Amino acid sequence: CASSLDSGQETQYF.

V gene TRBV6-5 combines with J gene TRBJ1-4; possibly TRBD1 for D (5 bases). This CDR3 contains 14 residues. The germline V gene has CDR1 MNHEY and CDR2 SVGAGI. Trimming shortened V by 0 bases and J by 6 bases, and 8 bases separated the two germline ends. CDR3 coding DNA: TGTGCCAGCAGTTACTCAGGGGAGGATGAAAAACTGTTTTTT. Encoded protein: CASSYSGEDEKLFF.

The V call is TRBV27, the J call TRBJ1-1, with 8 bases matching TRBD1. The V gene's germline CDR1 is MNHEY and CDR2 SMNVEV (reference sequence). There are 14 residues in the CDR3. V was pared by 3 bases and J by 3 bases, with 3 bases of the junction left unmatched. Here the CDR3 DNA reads TGTGCCAGCAGTTTGTACAGGGGGGACACTGAAGCTTTCTTT. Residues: CASSLYRGDTEAFF.

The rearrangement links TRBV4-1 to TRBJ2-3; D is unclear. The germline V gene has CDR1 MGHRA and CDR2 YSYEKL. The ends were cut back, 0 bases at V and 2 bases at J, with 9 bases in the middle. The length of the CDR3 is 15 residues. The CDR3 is CASSQERTDTDTQYF. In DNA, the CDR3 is TGCGCCAGCAGCCAAGAAAGAACTGACACAGATACGCAGTATTTT.

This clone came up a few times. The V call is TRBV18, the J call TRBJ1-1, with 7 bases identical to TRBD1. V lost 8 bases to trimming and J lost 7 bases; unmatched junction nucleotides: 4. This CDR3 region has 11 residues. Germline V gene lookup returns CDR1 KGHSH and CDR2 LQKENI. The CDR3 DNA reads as TGTGCCAGCCTTCAGGGGGTTGAAGCTTTCTTT. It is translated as CASLQGVEAFF.

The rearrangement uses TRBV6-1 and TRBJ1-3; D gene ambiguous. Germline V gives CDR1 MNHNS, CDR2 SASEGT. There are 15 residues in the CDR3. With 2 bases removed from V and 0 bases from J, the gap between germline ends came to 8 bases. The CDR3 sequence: CASSEYRYSGNTIYF. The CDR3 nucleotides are TGTGCCAGCAGTGAATACCGCTACTCTGGAAACACCATATATTTT.

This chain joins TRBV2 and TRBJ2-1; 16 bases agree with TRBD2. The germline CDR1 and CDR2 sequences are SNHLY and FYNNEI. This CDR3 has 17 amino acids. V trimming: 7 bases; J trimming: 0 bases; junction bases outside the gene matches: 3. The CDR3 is CASKGTSGGVSYNEQFF. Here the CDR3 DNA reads TGTGCCAGCAAAGGGACTAGCGGGGGGGTCTCCTACAATGAGCAGTTCTTC.

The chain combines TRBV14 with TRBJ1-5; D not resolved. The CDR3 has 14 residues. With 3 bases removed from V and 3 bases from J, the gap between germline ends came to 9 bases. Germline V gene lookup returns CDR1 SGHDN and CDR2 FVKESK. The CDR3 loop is CASSQRGINQPQHF. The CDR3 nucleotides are TGTGCCAGCAGCCAGCGCGGGATCAATCAGCCCCAGCATTTT.

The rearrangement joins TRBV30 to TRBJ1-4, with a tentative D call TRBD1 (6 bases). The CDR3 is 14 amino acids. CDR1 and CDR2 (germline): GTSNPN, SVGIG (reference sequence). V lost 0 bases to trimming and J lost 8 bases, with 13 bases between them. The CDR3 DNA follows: TGTGCCTGGAGTGTAACAACAGGGCCGGAAAAACTGTTTTTT. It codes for CAWSVTTGPEKLFF.

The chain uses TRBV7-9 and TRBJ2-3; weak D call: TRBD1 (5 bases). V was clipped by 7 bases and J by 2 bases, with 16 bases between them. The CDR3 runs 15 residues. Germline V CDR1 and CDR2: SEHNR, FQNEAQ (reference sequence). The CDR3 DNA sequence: TGTGCCAGCAATTCTCAGCGACAGTCCACAGATACGCAGTATTTT. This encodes CASNSQRQSTDTQYF.

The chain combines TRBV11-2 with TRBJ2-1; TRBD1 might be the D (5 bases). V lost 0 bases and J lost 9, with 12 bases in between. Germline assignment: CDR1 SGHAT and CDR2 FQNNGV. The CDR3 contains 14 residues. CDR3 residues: CASSLDRRAIEQFF. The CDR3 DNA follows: TGTGCCAGCAGCTTAGATCGCAGGGCTATTGAGCAGTTCTTC.

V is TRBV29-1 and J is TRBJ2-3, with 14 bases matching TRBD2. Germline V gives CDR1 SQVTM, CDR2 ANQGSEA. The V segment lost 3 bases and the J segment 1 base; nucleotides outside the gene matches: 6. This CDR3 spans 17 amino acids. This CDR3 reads CSVERTSGGRGTDTQYF. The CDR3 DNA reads TGCAGCGTTGAGAGGACTAGCGGGGGGCGAGGCACAGATACGCAGTATTTT.

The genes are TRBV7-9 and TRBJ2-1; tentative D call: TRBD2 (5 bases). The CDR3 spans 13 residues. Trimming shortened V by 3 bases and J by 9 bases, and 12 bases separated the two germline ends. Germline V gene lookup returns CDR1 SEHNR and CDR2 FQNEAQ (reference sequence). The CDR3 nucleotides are TGTGCCAGCAGCTTCCAGGTAGGGAGTGAGCAGTTCTTC. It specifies CASSFQVGSEQFF.

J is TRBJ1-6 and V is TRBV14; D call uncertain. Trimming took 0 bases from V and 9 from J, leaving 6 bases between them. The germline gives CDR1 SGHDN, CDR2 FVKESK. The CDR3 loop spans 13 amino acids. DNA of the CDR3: TGTGCCAGCAGCCAAGATTTTAGTTCACCCCTCCACTTT. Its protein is CASSQDFSSPLHF.